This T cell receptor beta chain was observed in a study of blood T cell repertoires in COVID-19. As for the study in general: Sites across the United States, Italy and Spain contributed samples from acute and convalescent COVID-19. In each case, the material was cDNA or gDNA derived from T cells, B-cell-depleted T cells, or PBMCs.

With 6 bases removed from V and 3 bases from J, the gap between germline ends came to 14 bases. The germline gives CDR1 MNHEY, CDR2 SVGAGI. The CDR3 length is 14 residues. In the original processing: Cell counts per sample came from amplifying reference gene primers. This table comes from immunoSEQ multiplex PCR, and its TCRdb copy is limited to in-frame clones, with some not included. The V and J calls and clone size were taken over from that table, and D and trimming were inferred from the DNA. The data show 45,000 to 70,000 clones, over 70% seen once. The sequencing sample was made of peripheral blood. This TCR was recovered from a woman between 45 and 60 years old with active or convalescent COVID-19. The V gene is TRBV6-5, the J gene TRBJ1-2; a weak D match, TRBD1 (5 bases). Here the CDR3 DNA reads TGTGCCAGCAGGGGGGGGTGGAGGGACTATGGCTACACCTTC. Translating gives CASRGGWRDYGYTF.